The 23 T cell receptor beta chains presented below share a single source sample, sequenced in a study of cytomegalovirus exposure and HLA in healthy donors. With 60 Vbeta and 13 Jbeta primers, the PCR was carried out. Here immunoSEQ multiplex PCR was the method, and the copy in TCRdb shows in-frame clones only, minus some. The table includes 90,000 to 130,000 clones, around 76% detected once. The source material was PBMCs. All receptors come from a man aged 25-40 years in good health and CMV-seropositive.

This clone was observed a handful of times. The chain carries TRBV10-3 and TRBJ2-5, with D possibly matching TRBD2 (5 bases). The CDR3 contains 13 residues. V lost 6 bases and J 5 bases, leaving 13 bases between the germline ends. CDR1 and CDR2 from the germline V gene are ENHRY and SYGVKD. This chain's CDR3 is CAIRGSEGETQYF. Written as DNA, the CDR3 is TGTGCCATCAGGGGGAGCGAAGGGGAGACCCAGTACTTC.

The chain combines TRBV6-6 with TRBJ2-5; 8 bases are a match to TRBD2. The germline gives CDR1 MNHNY, CDR2 SVGAGI (reference sequence). V lost 2 bases, J lost 3 bases, and 2 bases stayed unmatched. The CDR3 loop spans 14 amino acids. DNA of the CDR3: TGTGCCAGCAGTTACCCGGGGGGGAAAGAGACCCAGTACTTC. Amino acids: CASSYPGGKETQYF.

The chain couples TRBV21-1 to TRBJ1-6; no check of the table's D call, TRBD1, against the DNA was made. TRBV21-1 is a documented pseudogene. CDR3 length: 23 residues. The CDR3 region has the DNA TGTGCCAGCAGCAAAAATGGGAGGGCCCGGGACAGGGCTACCCGGGCGGGTAATTCACCCCTCCACTTT. This sequence encodes CASSKNGRARDRATRAGNSPLHF.

This clone occurred a few times. The chain recombines TRBV5-1 with TRBJ1-2, with a tentative D call TRBD1 (6 bases). CDR3 size: 13 residues. With 0 bases removed from V and 8 bases from J, the gap between germline ends came to 11 bases. CDR1 is SGHRS, CDR2 YFSETQ, per germline. The CDR3 DNA sequence: TGCGCCAGCAGCTTGGCCAGGGGAAGCGGCTACACCTTC. Protein sequence: CASSLARGSGYTF.

The chain links TRBV2 to TRBJ2-1, with 15 bases that match TRBD2. The CDR3 consists of 17 residues. Germline CDR1 SNHLY, CDR2 FYNNEI. The V and J ends lost 7 bases and 0 bases, in that order; junction bases with no gene match: 4. Written as DNA, the CDR3 is TGTGCCAGCACCAGGGGACTAGCGGGGGGCTCCTACAATGAGCAGTTCTTC. It encodes CASTRGLAGGSYNEQFF. Supplemented by reference TRBV2 and TRBJ2-1, the full variable domain reads EPEVTQTPSHQVTQMGQEVILRCVPISNHLYFYWYRQILGQKVEFLVSFYNNEISEKSEIFDDQFSVERPDGSNFTLKIRSTKLEDSAMYFCASTRGLAGGSYNEQFFGPGTRLTVL.

The chain couples TRBV28 to TRBJ2-7; 8 bases are a match to TRBD1. In germline, CDR1 is MDHEN, CDR2 SYDVKM. V was clipped by 3 bases and J by 4 bases; unmatched bases: 5. The CDR3 runs to 14 residues. The CDR3 sequence is CASSFPTGAYEQYF. The CDR3 bases are TGTGCCAGCAGTTTCCCGACAGGGGCGTACGAGCAGTACTTC.

The CDR3 is CARSGDAGQAFF. The DNA for the CDR3 is TGTGCCAGAAGCGGGGACGCGGGGCAAGCTTTCTTT. The rearrangement links TRBV5-3 to TRBJ1-1, with a tentative D call TRBD1 (5 bases). TRBV5-3 counts as an open reading frame of uncertain function. This CDR3 has 12 amino acids. Trimming took off 4 bases at V and 9 bases at J, with 13 bases between the two ends.

V usage is TRBV25-1 and J usage is TRBJ2-2; the D gene is possibly TRBD2 (5 bases). Germline assignment: CDR1 MGHDK and CDR2 SYGVNS. This CDR3 comprises 12 residues. Trimming cost V 8 bases and J 8 bases, with 12 bases left between them. DNA of the CDR3: TGTGCCAGCTCAGGAGGTTGGGGGGAGCTGTTTTTT. Translation: CASSGGWGELFF.

V and J are TRBV5-1 and TRBJ2-7; possible D gene TRBD1, 7 bases. Trimming shortened V by 0 bases and J by 5 bases, and 12 bases separated the two germline ends. Germline values: CDR1 SGHRS, CDR2 YFSETQ. This CDR3 contains 14 residues. The DNA for the CDR3 is TGCGCCAGCAGCTTGGGACAGGGAGGACACGAGCAGTACTTC. The encoded protein is CASSLGQGGHEQYF.

The rearrangement uses TRBV9 and TRBJ2-1; 13 bases align to TRBD2. The V gene end was trimmed by 0 bases and the J gene end by 7 bases; junction bases not matched to a gene: 10. Germline V lookup: CDR1 SGDLS, CDR2 YYNGEE. The CDR3 spans 18 residues. The CDR3, as DNA: TGTGCCAGCAGCGTAGGGACTAGCGGGGGCGCGTGGTGGAATGAGCAGTTCTTC. Protein sequence: CASSVGTSGGAWWNEQFF.

The chain carries TRBV5-1 and TRBJ1-2, with TRBD1 matching over 8 bases. Germline V gene data show CDR1 as SGHRS and CDR2 as YFSETQ. V gave up 3 bases and J gave up 7 bases; unmatched junction bases: 8. CDR3 size: 14 residues. CDR3 in amino acids: CASSSPGQVAGYTF. The CDR3 DNA is TGCGCCAGCAGCTCACCGGGACAGGTGGCTGGCTACACCTTC.

The rearrangement joins TRBV19 to TRBJ2-1; possibly TRBD2 for D (5 bases). Germline CDR1 is LNHDA and CDR2 is SQIVND (reference sequence). The CDR3 is 15 amino acids. The V end lost 6 bases, the J end lost 4 bases, and 16 bases lay between the germline ends. The CDR3 sequence is CASSHPLKRYNEQFF. In DNA, the CDR3 is TGTGCCAGTAGCCATCCTCTAAAGCGGTACAATGAGCAGTTCTTC.

This clone was counted a few times. The genes are TRBV28 and TRBJ1-4; TRBD1 aligns across 8 bases. The germline gives CDR1 MDHEN, CDR2 SYDVKM. This CDR3 is 15 amino acids long. Trimming removed 5 bases from V and 6 bases from J; junction bases left unmatched: 8. As DNA, the CDR3 is TGTGCCAGCAGTGCTCTGGACAGGGAATATGAAAAACTGTTTTTT. Encoded protein: CASSALDREYEKLFF.

The CDR3 loop reads CAQGGQSYNEQFF. The CDR3 nucleotides read TGTGCCCAAGGGGGACAGTCCTACAATGAGCAGTTCTTC. The V gene is TRBV7-2, the J gene TRBJ2-1; 7 positions match TRBD1. V lost 11 bases to trimming and J lost 1 base; unmatched junction nucleotides: 5. This CDR3 comprises 13 residues. Germline CDR1 is SGHTA and CDR2 is FQGNSA.

This sequence joins TRBV7-9 and TRBJ1-2; 7 nucleotides align to TRBD1. The germline V gene encodes CDR1 SEHNR and CDR2 FQNEAQ (reference sequence). The V segment lost 1 base and the J segment 6 bases; nucleotides outside the gene matches: 2. There are 13 residues in the CDR3. The CDR3 here is CASSLEGADGYTF. CDR3 nucleotide sequence: TGTGCCAGCAGCTTAGAGGGGGCGGATGGCTACACCTTC.

The chain employs TRBV15 and TRBJ2-3, with TRBD1 matching over 7 bases. The CDR3 contains 18 residues. Germline-derived CDR1 and CDR2 are LNHNV and YYDKDF (reference sequence). J gave up 0 bases and V 5 bases, and 14 bases lay outside the gene matches. CDR3 sequence reads: CATSGRPLDRASTDTQYF. The DNA of the CDR3 is TGTGCCACCAGCGGGCGCCCCCTAGACAGGGCGAGCACAGATACGCAGTATTTT. The entire variable domain, with the rest obtained from reference TRBV15 and TRBJ2-3, is as follows: DAMVIQNPRYQVTQFGKPVTLSCSQTLNHNVMYWYQQKSSQAPKLLFHYYDKDFNNEADTPDNFQSRRPNTSFCFLDIRSPGLGDTAMYLCATSGRPLDRASTDTQYFGPGTRLTVL.

This clone was picked up one time. This chain links TRBV27 with TRBJ2-5; 7 positions match TRBD1. Germline CDR1 is MNHEY and CDR2 is SMNVEV (reference sequence). Trimming at V came to 0 bases and at J to 1 base, leaving 2 bases not matched to a gene. The CDR3 has 15 amino acids. The CDR3 here is CASSLSTGTQETQYF. The CDR3 coding sequence is TGTGCCAGCAGTTTATCGACAGGGACCCAAGAGACCCAGTACTTC.

The chain uses TRBV12-1 and TRBJ1-1. TRBV12-1 counts as a pseudogene. The CDR3 loop spans 14 amino acids. CDR3 loop: CASSIGRRNTEAFF. The CDR3 nucleotides read TGTGCCAGCAGCATCGGGAGGAGGAACACTGAAGCTTTCTTT.

This sequence joins TRBV28 and TRBJ2-7; D is perhaps TRBD1 (6 bases). CDR1 is MDHEN, CDR2 SYDVKM, per germline. CDR3 length equals 13 residues. The V gene lost 2 bases and the J gene lost 2 bases, with 7 bases spanning the gap. CDR3 region: CASSLRGTYEQYF. CDR3 bases: TGTGCCAGCAGTTTAAGGGGGACCTACGAGCAGTACTTC.

The chain is built from TRBV5-5 and TRBJ2-7; a weak D match, TRBD1 (6 bases). This CDR3 region has 14 residues. Trimming removed 0 bases at V and 3 bases at J, with 10 bases between. Germline lookup yields CDR1 SGHKS and CDR2 YYEKEE (reference sequence). In DNA form, the CDR3 reads TGTGCCAGCAGCTTGGAAGACAGGAGCTACGAGCAGTACTTC. Translated: CASSLEDRSYEQYF.

The chain employs TRBV27 and TRBJ2-2, with 9 bases fitting TRBD2. This CDR3 has 15 amino acids. The V gene end was trimmed by 6 bases and the J gene end by 7 bases; junction bases not matched to a gene: 9. The V gene's germline CDR1 is MNHEY and CDR2 SMNVEV (reference sequence). The CDR3 loop is CASRKEVAGDGELFF. CDR3 DNA: TGTGCCAGCAGAAAGGAGGTAGCGGGGGACGGGGAGCTGTTTTTT.

The chain carries TRBV28 and TRBJ1-4; 8 positions agree with TRBD1. V was clipped by 5 bases and J by 0 bases; unmatched bases: 8. Germline assignment: CDR1 MDHEN and CDR2 SYDVKM. The CDR3 has 17 residues. The CDR3 coding sequence is TGTGCCAGCAGTCTGGGGGACAGGTTATCAACTAATGAAAAACTGTTTTTT. Amino acid sequence: CASSLGDRLSTNEKLFF.

The gene calls are TRBV9 and TRBJ1-6; D unresolved. Germline V gene lookup returns CDR1 SGDLS and CDR2 YYNGEE. With 2 bases removed from V and 8 bases from J, the gap between germline ends came to 5 bases. This CDR3 spans 12 amino acids. The CDR3 sequence is CASSVSDSPLHF. CDR3 nucleotide sequence: TGTGCCAGCAGCGTGAGTGATTCACCCCTCCACTTT.